The next 27 T cell receptor beta chains were all read from a single sample in a study of molecular identifiers for immune sequencing clone quantification. TCRdb recomputed calls from the PCR reads with MiXCR, one row per CDR3 protein. The sample consists of about 320,000 distinct CDR3 sequences, around 21% of them appearing once. The source material was naive CD8+ T cells from blood, with Jurkat cell RNA spiked in. Documented subset: FACS-sorted CD8+CD4-CCR7+CD45RA+ naive T cells. The source is a human donor in good health. Some libraries in this study had Jurkat cell RNA spiked in.

Only a few counts were recorded for this clonotype. One end of the junction is discordant with germline, which a read error may explain. V gene TRBV30 combines with J gene TRBJ1-1; TRBD1 agrees at 8 bases. CDR3 length equals 14 residues. Germline V gives CDR1 GTSNPN, CDR2 SVGIG (reference sequence). The CDR3 nucleotides read TGTGCCTGGAGGTACAGGGGGTGGTACACTGACGCTTTCTTT. The encoded protein is CAWRYRGWYTDAFF.

In this sample, this clonotype turned up many times. The V gene is TRBV6-1, the J gene TRBJ1-1; D might be TRBD1 (6 bases). The CDR3 spans 16 residues. Trimming took 1 base from V and 0 from J, leaving 12 bases between them. The germline V gene encodes CDR1 MNHNS and CDR2 SASEGT. CDR3 protein: CASSEEGGPMNTEAFF. Written as DNA, the CDR3 is TGTGCCAGCAGTGAAGAGGGGGGGCCCATGAACACTGAAGCTTTCTTT.

This clonotype was observed at least ten times. The rearrangement uses TRBV7-2 and TRBJ2-4; 7 nucleotides agree with TRBD1. This CDR3 has 14 amino acids. After removal of 0 bases from V and 6 bases from J, the junction contained 2 bases not matched to a gene. Germline CDR1 and CDR2: SGHTA and FQGNSA. The CDR3 reads CASSLAGGVNIQYF. The CDR3 DNA reads TGTGCCAGCAGCTTAGCAGGGGGCGTAAACATTCAGTACTTC.

Ten or more counts support this clonotype. The chain links TRBV27 to TRBJ2-2, with 8 positions matching TRBD1. Losses at the gene ends were 3 bases for V and 0 bases for J; bases not matched to a gene: 3. Germline V gene lookup returns CDR1 MNHEY and CDR2 SMNVEV (reference sequence). This CDR3 is 16 amino acids long. DNA for the CDR3: TGTGCCAGCAGTTTCAGGGGGCTTACGAACACCGGGGAGCTGTTTTTT. It translates to CASSFRGLTNTGELFF.

This clonotype came up a few times. The chain carries TRBV27 and TRBJ1-1; D is possibly TRBD1 (5 bases). The CDR3 is 12 amino acids. The ends were cut back, 6 bases at V and 6 bases at J, with 11 bases in the middle. Germline V gene data show CDR1 as MNHEY and CDR2 as SMNVEV (reference sequence). As DNA, the CDR3 is TGTGCCAGCAGGCCCTTGGGGGCTGAAGCTTTCTTT. Amino acid sequence: CASRPLGAEAFF.

This clonotype occurred a few times. V gene TRBV18 combines with J gene TRBJ2-1, with 7 positions matching TRBD1. This CDR3 is 17 amino acids long. The germline gives CDR1 KGHSH, CDR2 LQKENI. Trimming cost V 6 bases and J 2 bases; bases outside gene matches: 13. For the CDR3, the DNA is TGTGCCAGCTCCCGAAAGCACCCCGGGACAGCCTACAATGAGCAGTTCTTC. Translation: CASSRKHPGTAYNEQFF.

In regard to this clonotype: A clone one base away is much larger, so this may be a read error. The rearrangement links TRBV29-1 to TRBJ2-1; D assignment may be TRBD1 or TRBD2 (5 bases each). V was cut by 2 bases and J by 13 bases, with 15 bases left in between. The V gene's germline CDR1 is SQVTM and CDR2 ANQGSEA. This CDR3 is 12 amino acids long. CDR3 coding DNA: TGCAGCGTTGAACCAACTAGAGGGGATCAGTTCTTC. Translating it yields CSVEPTRGDQFF.

This clonotype was seen many times. The CDR3 DNA reads as TGTGCCAGTTTGAGCTCTTTCGAAGCTTTCTTT. Its protein is CASLSSFEAFF. The V and J genes are TRBV19 and TRBJ1-1, with unresolved D. This CDR3 has 11 residues. Trimming shortened V by 8 bases and J by 8 bases, and 12 bases separated the two germline ends. Germline assignment: CDR1 LNHDA and CDR2 SQIVND (reference sequence).

Regarding this clonotype: A clone one base away is much larger, so this may be a read error. J is TRBJ1-4 and V is TRBV7-9; D unresolved. The germline CDR1 and CDR2 sequences are SEHNR and FQNEAQ (reference sequence). This CDR3 region has 17 residues. The CDR3 reads CASSLGVTTRFNERLFF. In DNA, the CDR3 is TGTGCCAGCAGCTTGGGAGTAACGACACGGTTTAATGAAAGACTGTTTTTT. Full variable domain (outside the CDR3, taken from reference TRBV7-9 and TRBJ1-4): DTGVSQNPRHKITKRGQNVTFRCDPISEHNRLYWYRQTLGQGPEFLTYFQNEAQLEKSRLLSDRFSAERPKGSFSTLEIQRTEQGDSAMYLCASSLGVTTRFNERLFFGSGTQLSVL.

This clonotype was counted ten times or more. J is TRBJ2-2 and V is TRBV5-4; D is unclear. This CDR3 spans 14 amino acids. V was clipped by 4 bases and J by 7 bases, with 14 bases between them. Germline CDR1 reads SGHNT; CDR2 reads YYREEE (reference sequence). The CDR3 DNA reads TGTGCCAGCAGCCGTACCCCCTTGGACGGGGAGCTGTTTTTT. It is translated as CASSRTPLDGELFF.

In regard to this clonotype: A read error may be the cause here, since a much bigger clone is one base away. V gene TRBV11-2 combines with J gene TRBJ2-5; D remains ambiguous. Deletions cut 4 bases from V and 9 bases from J, with 12 bases between. Germline assignment: CDR1 SGHAT and CDR2 FQNNGV. CDR3 length: 12 amino acids. CDR3 sequence reads: CASSSVGEAQYF. The CDR3 bases are TGTGCCAGCAGCTCGGTAGGCGAGGCCCAGTACTTC.

In this sample, this clonotype turned up once. Possible read error: a much larger clone is one base away. The V call is TRBV6-5, the J call TRBJ1-2, with D unclear. The CDR3 runs to 13 residues. Germline CDR1 MNHEY, CDR2 SVGAGI. The CDR3 DNA is TGTGCCAGCAGTTACGGCCAGCACTATGGCTACGCCTTC. This translates into CASSYGQHYGYAF.

This clonotype has a handful of counts. V usage is TRBV20-1 and J usage is TRBJ2-7; 8 bases align to TRBD1. CDR3 length: 14 amino acids. With V trimmed by 5 bases and J by 3 bases, 9 bases remained unmatched. Germline lookup yields CDR1 DFQATT and CDR2 SNEGSKA (reference sequence). DNA for the CDR3: TGCAGTGCTCGGCGGACAGGGATTAACTACGAGCAGTACTTC. Amino acids: CSARRTGINYEQYF.

This chain connects TRBV7-8 to TRBJ2-1; D is perhaps TRBD2 (5 bases). V lost 3 bases to trimming and J lost 9 bases, with 12 bases between them. This CDR3 region has 13 residues. CDR1 is SGHVS, CDR2 FQNEAQ, per germline. This chain's CDR3 is CASSFGLSTEQFF. The CDR3 nucleotides read TGTGCCAGCAGCTTCGGACTCAGCACTGAGCAGTTCTTC.

Many counts were recorded for this clonotype. V and J are TRBV12-3 or TRBV12-4 and TRBJ2-3, with TRBD1 matching over 7 bases. This CDR3 region has 15 residues. The V gene end was trimmed by 7 bases and the J gene end by 4 bases; junction bases not matched to a gene: 11. CDR3 nucleotides: TGTGCCAGCACCCCGACAGGGACAATGGCAGATACGCAGTATTTT. Translated, it gives CASTPTGTMADTQYF.

This clonotype was recorded many times. The chain couples TRBV4-1 to TRBJ1-1; D might be TRBD1 (6 bases). V lost 3 bases to trimming and J lost 0 bases, with 11 bases between them. The CDR3 spans 15 residues. Germline-derived CDR1 and CDR2 are MGHRA and YSYEKL. Written as DNA, the CDR3 is TGCGCCAGCAGCCAGAAAGGACAGATGAACACTGAAGCTTTCTTT. Translating gives CASSQKGQMNTEAFF.

In its sample, this clonotype was seen many times. The J gene is TRBJ1-1, the V gene TRBV7-9; perhaps TRBD1 as D (6 bases). Trimming left V 5 bases short and J 7 bases short, with 14 bases between. Germline V gene sequence: CDR1 SEHNR, CDR2 FQNEAQ (reference sequence). This CDR3 is built from 13 residues. The CDR3 DNA sequence: TGTGCCAGCAGCGCCGGACAGAATGTTGAAGCTTTCTTT. Translated: CASSAGQNVEAFF.

In its sample, this clonotype was seen a few times. CDR3 in amino acids: CASTTAGSSGANVLTF. CDR3 nucleotides: TGTGCCAGCACCACTGCTGGGAGCTCTGGGGCCAACGTCCTGACTTTC. J is TRBJ2-6 and V is TRBV6-5, with D possibly TRBD2 on 5 matching bases. V dropped 7 bases and J dropped 0 bases, with 13 bases sitting between them. Germline V CDR1 and CDR2: MNHEY, SVGAGI. This CDR3 is 16 amino acids long.

The J gene is TRBJ1-1, the V gene TRBV7-9; 9 nucleotides match TRBD1. The V gene's germline CDR1 is SEHNR and CDR2 FQNEAQ (reference sequence). With V trimmed by 6 bases and J by 2 bases, 7 bases remained unmatched. The CDR3 spans 15 residues. CDR3 coding DNA: TGTGCCAGCAGGGCCGTACAGGGGGCTAACACTGAAGCTTTCTTT. It encodes CASRAVQGANTEAFF.

Concerning this clonotype itself: Germline is not matched at one junction end, which may reflect a read error. V is TRBV12-3 or TRBV12-4 and J is TRBJ2-1, with TRBD2 identical over 7 bases. The CDR3 runs to 13 residues. This chain's CDR3 is CASSLTAGVERFF. The CDR3 region has the DNA TGTGCCAGCAGTTTAACCGCGGGGGTGGAGCGGTTCTTC.

This clonotype was observed a few times. A read error may produce the germline difference seen at one junction end. The gene calls are TRBV9 and TRBJ1-1; perhaps TRBD1 as D (6 bases). Per germline, CDR1 SGDLS and CDR2 YYNGEE. This CDR3 has 13 amino acids. CDR3 sequence: CASSIGGGTEALF. In DNA form, the CDR3 reads TGTGCCAGCAGCATAGGGGGAGGTACTGAAGCTCTCTTT.

This clonotype was observed a few times. This chain links TRBV10-3 with TRBJ2-3, with D perhaps TRBD2 (6 bases). This CDR3 comprises 14 residues. Germline-derived CDR1 and CDR2 are ENHRY and SYGVKD. Trimming pared 3 bases from V and 1 base from J, leaving 8 bases between. CDR3 DNA sequence: TGTGCCATCAGTGAAGGGACTCGCACAGATACGCAGTATTTT. Translating gives CAISEGTRTDTQYF.

This clonotype was counted ten times or more. J is TRBJ2-4 and V is TRBV19, with TRBD1 matching 7 bases. The CDR3 consists of 16 residues. Germline loops: CDR1 LNHDA, CDR2 SQIVND (reference sequence). With V trimmed by 2 bases and J by 0 bases, 4 bases remained unmatched. The CDR3 DNA is TGTGCCAGTAGTATATGGGGACAGTCAGCCAAAAACATTCAGTACTTC. Its translation: CASSIWGQSAKNIQYF.

The V gene is TRBV19, the J gene TRBJ2-7; 8 bases line up with TRBD2. The CDR3 is 15 amino acids. V shed 10 bases, J shed 2 bases, and the junction held 13 bases outside the gene matches. Per the germline V gene, CDR1 is LNHDA and CDR2 is SQIVND (reference sequence). Written as DNA, the CDR3 is TGTGCCACTTCCTCGGCGGGGGGAAGCCCCTACGAGCAGTACTTC. Translating gives CATSSAGGSPYEQYF.

This clonotype was observed many times. The chain combines TRBV9 with TRBJ1-3; D remains ambiguous. This CDR3 is built from 15 residues. Trimming removed 4 bases from V and 3 bases from J, with 14 bases in between. The germline CDR1 and CDR2 sequences are SGDLS and YYNGEE. The CDR3 reads CASSPTRDGGNTIYF. The DNA of the CDR3 is TGTGCCAGCAGCCCTACGAGAGACGGTGGAAACACCATATATTTT. Full variable domain (rest looked up from reference TRBV9 and TRBJ1-3): DSGVTQTPKHLITATGQRVTLRCSPRSGDLSVYWYQQSLDQGLQFLIQYYNGEERAKGNILERFSAQQFPDLHSELNLSSLELGDSALYFCASSPTRDGGNTIYFGEGSWLTVV.

This clonotype was detected many times. The chain employs TRBV4-3 and TRBJ2-7; D remains ambiguous. Trimming stripped 0 bases from V and 3 bases from J, with 12 bases between. From germline, CDR1 is LGHNA and CDR2 YSLEER. CDR3 length: 15 residues. The CDR3 reads CASSQEAAPSYEQYF. CDR3 DNA: TGCGCCAGCAGCCAAGAGGCTGCTCCCAGCTACGAGCAGTACTTC.

This clonotype was found many times. The V gene is TRBV4-1, the J gene TRBJ2-7, with 7 nucleotides matching TRBD1. This CDR3 is 15 amino acids long. Germline values: CDR1 MGHRA, CDR2 YSYEKL. Trimming removed 1 base from V and 4 bases from J; junction bases left unmatched: 7. CDR3 protein: CASSQVTGTDYEQYF. In nucleotides, the CDR3 is TGCGCCAGCAGCCAAGTTACCGGGACAGATTACGAGCAGTACTTC.